This paragraph covers one T cell receptor (beta chain) sequence. Its antigen is unidentified. Generated by immunoSEQ multiplex PCR, the TCRdb table keeps only in-frame clones and is missing some. The sample consists of 150,000 or so clones, roughly nine tenths of them appearing once. These data originate in a study of T cell responses to AZD1222 COVID-19 vaccine. General study findings and limits: Repertoire sampling happened only post peak T cell response.

The germline V gene encodes CDR1 SNHLY and CDR2 FYNNEI. The CDR3 spans 14 residues. V shed 5 bases and J 1 base; nucleotides not matched to a gene: 2. This sequence originates from an adult in good health. The rearrangement links TRBV2 to TRBJ2-7; 10 bases are a match to TRBD1. Source: peripheral blood, taken on day 0 of AZD1222 vaccination. CDR3 amino acids: CASSRTGGSYEQYF. CDR3 nucleotide sequence: TGTGCCAGCAGTCGGACAGGGGGGTCCTACGAGCAGTACTTC.